The rows below give T cell receptor beta chains drawn from one sample of a study of T cells in Graves' hyperthyroidism and ophthalmopathy. One entry per CDR3 protein, called by TCRdb with MiXCR from the multiplex PCR reads. The table shows more than 600,000 distinct CDR3 sequences, with 16% occurring only once. The source material was blood. Every receptor here comes from a man aged 18 to 30 with Graves' hyperthyroidism. Each CDR3 is given without its conserved first and last residue. Each record gives: J gene, V gene, CDR3 protein.

TRBJ2-7,TRBV20-1,SASRQVAYEQY
TRBJ2-7,TRBV28,ASTGTASYEQY
TRBJ2-3,TRBV20-1,SASLAGDSPGTDTQY
TRBJ2-3,TRBV29-1,SAAGRELRDTQY
TRBJ2-1,TRBV5-1,ASTPVAGDPSIWEQF
TRBJ2-7,TRBV6-1,ASPPSGSFYEQY
TRBJ2-2,TRBV11-2,ASSFYRELF
TRBJ1-1,TRBV20-1,SAQRGESDTEAF
TRBJ2-2,TRBV11-2,ASSSPPKSSGELF
TRBJ2-7,TRBV20-1,SAVASHYEQY
TRBJ1-2,TRBV28,ALGRGPYLYGYT
TRBJ1-3,TRBV7-9,ASSLDSGPGNTIY
TRBJ1-1,TRBV6-1,ASSDLQGRDTEAF
TRBJ2-7,TRBV6-1,ASRVSPGLAGYEQY
TRBJ2-7,TRBV28,ASSPSGASGSGEQY
TRBJ1-1,TRBV7-9,ASSLGTAWTEAF